This T cell receptor (beta chain) is from a study of patients and donors after allogeneic stem cell transplantation. This clonotype was recorded a few times. MiXCR was run by TCRdb on the RT-PCR reads, yielding one entry per CDR3 protein. Found here are about a million distinct CDR3 sequences, over 15% of them singletons; the top ten hold roughly 6%. The CDR3 covers 13 residues. CDR1 is SGHTA and CDR2 is FQGTGA in the germline V gene. Trimming stripped 0 bases from V and 6 bases from J, with 8 bases between. Sample: blood, either unsorted or a sorted T cell fraction (not recorded which). The chain carries TRBV7-3 and TRBJ1-1, with D possibly TRBD1 on 5 matching bases. The origin of this receptor is a human donor who was either an allogeneic HSCT recipient or a stem cell or donor lymphocyte infusion donor (not recorded which). It is not recorded whose cells these are; they may come from a transplant donor. The CDR3 DNA sequence: TGTGCCAGCAGCTTAACGGGGGGTCCTGAAGCTTTCTTT. It codes for CASSLTGGPEAFF.